The T cell receptor (beta chain) described here comes from a study of blood T cell repertoires in COVID-19 (TCRdb year 2020). Some background on the complete study: Collaborator samples came from the United States, Italy and Spain and covered acute and convalescent phases of COVID-19. Subjects who had been exposed to COVID-19, were actively infected with it, or had recovered from it provided the deeply sampled blood TCRbeta repertoires that made up the dataset. The samples were drawn from two sources: the first 160 participants of the ongoing ImmuneRACE study, and fewer than 1,500 subjects contributed by 6 global collaborators. The material from the prospective study consisted of cDNA or gDNA derived from T cells, B-cell-depleted T cells, or PBMCs. Nearly every sample came with metadata listing a de-identified subject ID, COVID-19 status, age in years and sex. Where HLA class I and class II types were available, the types were taken from metadata supplied by the sample provider, not from assay-based typing. The repertoires were released in a freely available public database intended as a resource for research on the immune response to SARS-CoV-2.

TCRbeta CDR3 regions were amplified from genomic DNA using the immunoSEQ Assay, a bias-controlled multiplex PCR. As for how the authors treated the data: Within the assay, amplification of reference gene primers was used to estimate how many nucleated cells each sample contained. To quantify the absolute abundance of each unique TCRbeta CDR3 rearrangement, sequence reads were collapsed and filtered. For each sample, productive Simpson clonality was calculated by taking the square root of Simpson's diversity index across productive rearrangements. This immuneACCESS table, as held by TCRdb, lists in-frame sequences with V and J called but not all clones. Of the missing ones, under half trace to an unresolved V gene in checked studies; the others have no known cause. V and J calls and clone size are copied from that table; D and trimming were computed from the DNA. The sample contains roughly 260,000 clones, roughly 86% of them found a single time. The top ten constitute approximately 11% of the sample.

Study-level results and caveats: Clinical and demographic metadata were provided uncurated, with the amount varying by source and participant.

One collaborating source in Seattle enrolled patients while the patients were actively infected and followed the patients over time throughout the course of disease. Collaborating institutions collected whole blood in K2EDTA tubes following their own protocols. Collaborator samples were shipped for TCRbeta analysis as frozen whole blood, isolated PBMCs, or DNA extracted from either sample type. On this clone: The target of this receptor is not known. No base-level quality is on record; no much larger clone is a single base apart.

From the cysteine up to the phenylalanine, the CDR3 has a length of 13 residues. The DNA shown is the 39-base CDR3, in frame from base 1. The germline V end is reduced by 6 bases and the J end by 5 bases; junction bases left unmatched: 3. CDR1 and CDR2, looked up from the germline V gene, are SNHLY and FYNNEI. What was sequenced was peripheral blood. The chain couples TRBV2 to TRBJ1-3; 8 central bases correspond to TRBD1. The TCR sequence derives from a young woman with COVID-19, enrolled during active disease. The CDR3 protein sequence reads: CASRDRDRNTIYF. The DNA reads as follows: TGTGCCAGCAGGGACAGGGACAGAAACACCATATATTTT.